Shown below are 8 T cell receptor beta chains from a single sample sequenced in a study of OX40 agonist ivuxolimab in advanced cancers. Libraries were made using the immunoSEQ multiplex PCR assay. Not all clones reach the TCRdb copy of this immuneACCESS table, which keeps in-frame sequences only. Checked studies attribute under half of the gap to unresolved V genes and leave the rest unexplained. The sample records approximately 50,000 clones, roughly 89% of which are singletons. Together, the top ten hold about 0.76% of the sample. The specimen was CD4+ or CD8+ T cells sorted from blood, collected in a trial of the OX40 agonist ivuxolimab. All receptors derive from an adult with an advanced solid tumor such as melanoma, head and neck, liver or kidney cancer.

The genes are TRBV29-1 and TRBJ1-4, with TRBD1 matching over 9 bases. V lost 7 bases, J lost 8 bases, and 14 bases stayed unmatched. This CDR3 comprises 15 residues. The germline CDR1 and CDR2 sequences are SQVTM and ANQGSEA. The CDR3: CSAAVRDRVDEKLFF. In nucleotides, the CDR3 is TGCAGCGCCGCTGTGCGGGACAGGGTAGACGAAAAACTGTTTTTT.

This rearrangement joins TRBV19 to TRBJ2-7; 7 bases line up with TRBD1. This CDR3 region has 14 residues. Germline V gene data show CDR1 as LNHDA and CDR2 as SQIVND (reference sequence). Trimming removed 5 bases from V and 2 bases from J; junction bases left unmatched: 6. This CDR3 reads CASSPGTEAYEQYF. The CDR3 bases are TGTGCCAGTAGTCCCGGGACAGAAGCCTACGAGCAGTACTTC.

This clone showed up just once. DNA for the CDR3: TGCAGCCGGGGGGGGGCCGGGGAGCTGTTTTTT. Translated, it gives CSRGGAGELFF. The chain joins TRBV29-1 to TRBJ2-2; TRBD2 agrees at 8 bases. Trimming removed 8 bases from V and 6 bases from J; junction bases left unmatched: 2. The CDR3 loop spans 11 amino acids. Germline CDR1 and CDR2: SQVTM and ANQGSEA.

J is TRBJ1-1 and V is TRBV7-8; D uncertain. Germline V gene sequence: CDR1 SGHVS, CDR2 FQNEAQ. This CDR3 has 13 amino acids. V shed 2 bases and J shed 12 bases, with 16 bases lying between them. Written as DNA, the CDR3 is TGTGCCAGCAGCTTAAGTAAGACGGGGAGGACTTTCTTT. This sequence encodes CASSLSKTGRTFF.

The chain links TRBV9 to TRBJ2-5; D tentatively fits TRBD1 or TRBD2 (5 bases each). Germline lookup yields CDR1 SGDLS and CDR2 YYNGEE. The V end was cut by 4 bases, the J end by 4 bases, with 17 bases between. The CDR3 extends over 15 amino acids. CDR3 in DNA: TGTGCCAGCAGCCCCTGGACGGGGCCCCCAGAGACCCAGTACTTC. It translates to CASSPWTGPPETQYF.

The chain carries TRBV7-2 and TRBJ1-5, with D uncertain. This CDR3 has 13 residues. Germline CDR1 and CDR2: SGHTA and FQGNSA. Trimming left V 1 base short and J 4 bases short, with 5 bases between. The CDR3 reads CASSLDGNQPQHF. CDR3 DNA sequence: TGTGCCAGCAGCTTAGACGGAAATCAGCCCCAGCATTTT. The complete variable domain, with remaining parts taken from reference TRBV7-2 and TRBJ1-5, reads GAGVSQSPSNKVTEKGKDVELRCDPISGHTALYWYRQSLGQGLEFLIYFQGNSAPDKSGLPSDRFSAERTGGSVSTLTIQRTQQEDSAVYLCASSLDGNQPQHFGDGTRLSIL.

DNA for the CDR3: TGTGCCAGCAGTGCCACTAGCGGCAATTGGGATGAGCAGTTCTTC. This encodes CASSATSGNWDEQFF. V usage is TRBV25-1 and J usage is TRBJ2-1; 8 bases are shared with TRBD2. Germline lookup yields CDR1 MGHDK and CDR2 SYGVNS. CDR3 size: 15 residues. With 4 bases clipped from V and 8 bases from J, the junction kept 10 bases outside the gene matches.

By share, this clone counts as medium-sized. The J gene is TRBJ2-7, the V gene TRBV9, with D tentatively TRBD2 (5 bases). The CDR3 length is 14 residues. Trimming shortened V by 7 bases and J by 4 bases, and 18 bases separated the two germline ends. CDR1 SGDLS and CDR2 YYNGEE come from the germline V gene. The CDR3 region has the DNA TGTGCCAGCTCTAGAGGGTCTTATACTTACGAGCAGTACTTC. Translated, it gives CASSRGSYTYEQYF.